Listed below are T cell receptor beta chains from one sample, sequenced in a study of T-cell reconstitution after alpha-beta-depleted transplantation in children. TCRdb itself ran the PCR reads through MiXCR, one entry per CDR3 protein. The sample has approximately 640,000 distinct CDR3 sequences; roughly 17% are singletons. Sequencing was performed on PBMCs from the stem cell graft donor, taken from the stem cell graft. The receptors originated from a human donor who donated a stem cell graft to a child with acute myeloid leukemia. CDR3s include the opening cysteine and the closing phenylalanine or tryptophan. The D gene is left open where the match is weak. Not all rows give a size; the values are once, few, many and, for expanded clones, a class.

J: TRBJ2-2
D: NA
V: TRBV20-1
size: many
DNA: TGCAGTGCTGATTCGAACACCGGGGAGCTGTTTTTT
CDR3: CSADSNTGELFF

J: TRBJ1-5
D: NA
V: TRBV27
size: NA
DNA: TGTGCCAGCAGTCCCACAGGGTCGGGCAATCAGCCCCAGCATTTT
CDR3: CASSPTGSGNQPQHF

J: TRBJ2-2
D: TRBD2
V: TRBV9
size: NA
DNA: TGTGCCAGCAGCCTTAGCGGGGGGGCATATACCGGGGAGCTGTTTTTT
CDR3: CASSLSGGAYTGELFF

J: TRBJ2-5
D: NA
V: TRBV20-1
size: many
DNA: TGCAGTGCTAGAGTAACGGGGAGAGAGACCCAGTACTTC
CDR3: CSARVTGRETQYF

J: TRBJ2-5
D: NA
V: TRBV20-1
size: many
DNA: TGCAGTGCTAGTCGGCGGGGGCTACGCCAAGAGACCCAGTACTTC
CDR3: CSASRRGLRQETQYF

J: TRBJ2-1
D: TRBD1
V: TRBV5-5
size: NA
DNA: TGTGCCAGCACCTTCTTAGGGGGCGGGTTCAATGAGCAGTTCTTC
CDR3: CASTFLGGGFNEQFF

J: TRBJ1-3
D: TRBD1
V: TRBV20-1
size: many
DNA: TGCAGTGCCTTACAGGGGCCAACTGGAAACACCATATATTTT
CDR3: CSALQGPTGNTIYF

J: TRBJ1-4
D: NA
V: TRBV20-1
size: NA
DNA: TGCAGTGCGATACAGGGCCCTTGGGTGGAAAAACTGTTTTTT
CDR3: CSAIQGPWVEKLFF

J: TRBJ1-5
D: NA
V: TRBV20-1
size: many
DNA: TGCAGTGCTAGAGATCGGAGGGAAGGAGGGTCCAATCAGCCCCAGCATTTT
CDR3: CSARDRREGGSNQPQHF

J: TRBJ1-5
D: NA
V: TRBV20-1
size: many
DNA: TGCAGTGCTTTACAGGGATTCAATCAGCCCCAGCATTTT
CDR3: CSALQGFNQPQHF

J: TRBJ2-2
D: TRBD1
V: TRBV20-1
size: many
DNA: TGCAGTGCTGCCGACAGGGTCGGCACCGGGGAGCTGTTTTTT
CDR3: CSAADRVGTGELFF

J: TRBJ1-2
D: NA
V: TRBV28
size: few
DNA: TGTGCCAGCTCCAGCCCCCCTGGCTACACCTTC
CDR3: CASSSPPGYTF

J: TRBJ2-2
D: NA
V: TRBV20-1
size: NA
DNA: TGCAGTGCTAGTCCGGGACTTAGCCTCTCCGGGGAGCTGTTTTTT
CDR3: CSASPGLSLSGELFF

J: TRBJ1-2
D: NA
V: TRBV7-9
size: NA
DNA: TGTGCCAGCAGCTTATCTCCCCCAACAGGGACCGGCTACACCTTC
CDR3: CASSLSPPTGTGYTF

J: TRBJ1-1
D: NA
V: TRBV5-4
size: many
DNA: TGTGCCAGCAGCTTGTTTGAGGGGATGAACACTGAAGCTTTCTTT
CDR3: CASSLFEGMNTEAFF

J: TRBJ1-5
D: NA
V: TRBV20-1
size: many
DNA: TGCAGTGCCAAGGACGAGAGCAATCAGCCCCAGCATTTT
CDR3: CSAKDESNQPQHF

J: TRBJ1-2
D: NA
V: TRBV20-1
size: many
DNA: TGCAGCACCGGGACAAGATATGGCTACACCTTC
CDR3: CSTGTRYGYTF

J: TRBJ2-3
D: NA
V: TRBV29-1
size: many
DNA: TGCAGCGTGACCGGAGAAGGACACTCCCGCAGCACAGATACGCAGTATTTT
CDR3: CSVTGEGHSRSTDTQYF

J: TRBJ1-6
D: NA
V: TRBV5-1
size: NA
DNA: TGCGCCAGCAGCTGGAAATCAGGGTCACCCCTCCACTTT
CDR3: CASSWKSGSPLHF

J: TRBJ2-1
D: NA
V: TRBV5-1
size: NA
DNA: TGCGCCAGCAGCTTCAGGATTGACAATGAGCAGTTCTTC
CDR3: CASSFRIDNEQFF

J: TRBJ1-4
D: NA
V: TRBV5-1
size: many
DNA: TGCGCCAGCAGCTTGGGGCAGGAAAAACTGTTTTTT
CDR3: CASSLGQEKLFF

J: TRBJ1-5
D: NA
V: TRBV15
size: few
DNA: TGTGCCACCACCCGGACAGACAATCAGCCCCAGCATTTT
CDR3: CATTRTDNQPQHF

J: TRBJ2-7
D: TRBD2
V: TRBV20-1
size: many
DNA: TGCAGTGCAACACTAGCGGGGGTTTCCTACGAGCAGTACTTC
CDR3: CSATLAGVSYEQYF

J: TRBJ2-5
D: NA
V: TRBV29-1
size: many
DNA: TGCAGCGTTGAAGGGATCTACCAAGAGACCCAGTACTTC
CDR3: CSVEGIYQETQYF

J: TRBJ1-4
D: NA
V: TRBV7-2
size: few
DNA: TGTGCCAGCAGCTTCTACAGGAATGAAAAACTGTTTTTT
CDR3: CASSFYRNEKLFF